This entry is about one TCR beta chain. The data are from a study of blood T cell repertoires in COVID-19. Original processing methods: Amplification with reference gene primers provided the estimates of nucleated cell counts. Using immunoSEQ multiplex PCR, the repertoire was profiled, and TCRdb retains in-frame clones only, with some absent. For V, J and clone size, that table is used; D and trimming come from the DNA. The repertoire holds about 360,000 clones, with 88% as singletons. V dropped 7 bases and J dropped 6 bases, with 21 bases sitting between them. CDR1 and CDR2 (germline): MNHEY, SVGAGI. The CDR3 is 15 amino acids.

The origin of this receptor is a woman aged 40 to 50 with acute COVID-19. The chain couples TRBV6-5 to TRBJ1-2; D possibly corresponds to TRBD1 (5 bases). The source material was PBMCs or T cells enriched from blood (not recorded which). The CDR3 DNA is TGTGCCAGCATCCCCCCTGCAGGGCGGAGAGATGGCTACACCTTC. Translating gives CASIPPAGRRDGYTF.